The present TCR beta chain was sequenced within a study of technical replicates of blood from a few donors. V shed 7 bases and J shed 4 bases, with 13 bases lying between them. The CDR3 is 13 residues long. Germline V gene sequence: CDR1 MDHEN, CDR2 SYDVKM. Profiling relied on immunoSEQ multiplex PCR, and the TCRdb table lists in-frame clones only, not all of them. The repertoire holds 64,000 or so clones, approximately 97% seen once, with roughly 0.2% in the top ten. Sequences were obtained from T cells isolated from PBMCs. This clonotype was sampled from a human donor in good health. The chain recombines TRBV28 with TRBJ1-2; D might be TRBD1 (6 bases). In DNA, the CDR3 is TGTGCCAGCACTCCCCAGGGGAGCTATGGCTACACCTTC. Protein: CASTPQGSYGYTF.